Each of the 5 T cell receptor beta chains below was sequenced from the same sample in a study of radiotherapy plus CTLA-4 blockade in lung cancer. TCRdb keeps only in-frame clones here, not all; method: immunoSEQ multiplex PCR. The table records 60,000 to 75,000 clones, roughly four fifths of them present only once. Sequencing used peripheral blood, obtained from a patient treated with radiotherapy plus ipilimumab. The receptors come from a human donor with non-small cell lung cancer whose response to radiotherapy plus ipilimumab could not be evaluated. Some clones in this sample may be carry-over from other donors' samples.

About this clone itself: The CDR3 does not close with the conserved phenylalanine or tryptophan, likely indicating a read error. The chain is built from TRBV7-9 and TRBJ2-3; D remains unclear. V was shortened by 4 bases and J by 0 bases, with 14 bases between the two germline ends. The CDR3 has 16 residues. Germline CDR1 and CDR2: SEHNR and FQNEAQ (reference sequence). As DNA, the CDR3 is TGTGCCAGCAGCTCCCCGGTCGGTCTAAGCACAGATACGCAGTATCTT. Protein product: CASSSPVGLSTDTQYL.

This clone was counted a few times. The chain links TRBV5-1 to TRBJ2-3; unclear D gene. This CDR3 comprises 12 residues. Germline values: CDR1 SGHRS, CDR2 YFSETQ. The V and J ends lost 7 bases and 0 bases respectively, with 6 bases between them. CDR3 sequence: CASQVSTDTQYF. The CDR3 region has the DNA TGCGCCAGCCAGGTTAGCACAGATACGCAGTATTTT.

Written as DNA, the CDR3 is TGTGCCAGCAGTTTATATGGACTAGCTCTCTTCGAGCAGTACTTC. Encoded protein: CASSLYGLALFEQYF. The genes are TRBV28 and TRBJ2-7; 8 positions agree with TRBD2. J lost 6 bases, V lost 1 base, and 8 bases had no gene match. There are 15 residues in the CDR3. Per germline, CDR1 MDHEN and CDR2 SYDVKM.

This clone was counted a single time. The gene calls are TRBV5-4 and TRBJ1-2; unclear D gene. Germline loops: CDR1 SGHNT, CDR2 YYREEE (reference sequence). Trimming stripped 0 bases from V and 7 bases from J, with 10 bases between. This CDR3 comprises 13 residues. CDR3: CASSLDGVGGYTF. The DNA for the CDR3 is TGTGCCAGCAGCTTGGACGGGGTTGGTGGCTACACCTTC.

V usage is TRBV5-4 and J usage is TRBJ1-1; 10 positions match TRBD1. Germline V gene data show CDR1 as SGHNT and CDR2 as YYREEE (reference sequence). The CDR3 length is 15 residues. Losses at the gene ends were 3 bases for V and 3 bases for J; bases not matched to a gene: 5. The CDR3 protein is CASSWGTGADTEAFF. DNA for the CDR3: TGTGCCAGCAGCTGGGGGACAGGGGCGGACACTGAAGCTTTCTTT.